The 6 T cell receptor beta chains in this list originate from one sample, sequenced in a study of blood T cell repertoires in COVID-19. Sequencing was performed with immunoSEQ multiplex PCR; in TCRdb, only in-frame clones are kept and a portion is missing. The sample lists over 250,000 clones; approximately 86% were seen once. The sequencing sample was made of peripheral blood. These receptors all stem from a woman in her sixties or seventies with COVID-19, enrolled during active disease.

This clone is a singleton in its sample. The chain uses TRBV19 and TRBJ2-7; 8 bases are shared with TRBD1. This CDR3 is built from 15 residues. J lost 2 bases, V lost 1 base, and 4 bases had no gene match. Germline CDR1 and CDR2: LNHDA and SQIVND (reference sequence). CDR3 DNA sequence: TGTGCCAGTAGTATAGGGTCAGGGGGCGCCTACGAGCAGTACTTC. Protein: CASSIGSGGAYEQYF.

This CDR3 is CASSYLGGTEAFF. In DNA form, the CDR3 reads TGTGCCAGCAGTTACCTTGGGGGGACTGAAGCTTTCTTT. J is TRBJ1-1 and V is TRBV6-5; D might be TRBD1 (5 bases). The CDR3 is 13 amino acids. The germline V and J ends were trimmed by 2 bases and 5 bases, with 9 bases remaining between them. The germline gives CDR1 MNHEY, CDR2 SVGAGI.

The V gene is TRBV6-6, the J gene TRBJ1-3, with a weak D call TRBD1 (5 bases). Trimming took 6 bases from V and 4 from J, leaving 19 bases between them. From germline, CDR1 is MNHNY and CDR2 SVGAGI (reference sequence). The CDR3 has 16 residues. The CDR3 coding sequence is TGTGCCAGCAGCCCTGGGGGGGGGACTGGCGGAAACACCATATATTTT. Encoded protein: CASSPGGGTGGNTIYF.

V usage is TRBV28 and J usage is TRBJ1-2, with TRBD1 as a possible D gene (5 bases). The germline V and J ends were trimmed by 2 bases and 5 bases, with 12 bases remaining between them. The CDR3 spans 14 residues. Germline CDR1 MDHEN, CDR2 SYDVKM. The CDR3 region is CASSLLRENYGYTF. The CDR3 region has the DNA TGTGCCAGCAGTTTACTCAGGGAAAATTATGGCTACACCTTC.

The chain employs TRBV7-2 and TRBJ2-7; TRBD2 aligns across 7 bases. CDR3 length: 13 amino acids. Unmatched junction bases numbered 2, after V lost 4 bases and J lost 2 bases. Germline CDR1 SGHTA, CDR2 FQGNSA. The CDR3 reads CASSSRGAYEQYF. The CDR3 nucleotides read TGTGCCAGCAGCTCCCGGGGGGCCTACGAGCAGTACTTC. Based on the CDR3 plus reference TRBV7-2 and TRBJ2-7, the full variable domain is GAGVSQSPSNKVTEKGKDVELRCDPISGHTALYWYRQSLGQGLEFLIYFQGNSAPDKSGLPSDRFSAERTGGSVSTLTIQRTQQEDSAVYLCASSSRGAYEQYFGPGTRLTVT.

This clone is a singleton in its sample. CDR3 residues: CASSRGDREKEQFF. CDR3 in DNA: TGTGCCAGCAGCCGTGGGGACAGGGAGAAGGAGCAGTTCTTC. The J gene is TRBJ2-1, the V gene TRBV7-9; TRBD1 matches at 9 bases. V lost 5 bases to trimming and J lost 10 bases; unmatched junction nucleotides: 9. This CDR3 contains 14 residues. Germline-derived CDR1 and CDR2 are SEHNR and FQNEAQ (reference sequence).